This T cell receptor (beta chain) is from a study of blood T cell repertoires in COVID-19. Study summary: Material from acute and convalescent COVID-19 was sourced from the United States, Italy and Spain. PBMCs, B-cell-depleted T cells, or T cells provided the cDNA or gDNA that made up the material.

Trimming took off 5 bases at V and 0 bases at J, with 9 bases between the two ends. This CDR3 is 14 amino acids long. Per germline, CDR1 SGDLS and CDR2 YYNGEE. In the source study's methods: Cell counts per sample came from amplifying reference gene primers. The table came from immunoSEQ multiplex PCR; TCRdb's copy has only in-frame clones and leaves some out. V and J calls and clone size are given by that table; D and trimming were obtained from the DNA. The data show 70,000 to 95,000 clones, around four fifths seen once. The genes are TRBV9 and TRBJ2-1; maybe TRBD1 (6 bases). The sequence was obtained from a human donor in a cohort sampled during active COVID-19. The sample was peripheral blood. As DNA, the CDR3 is TGTGCCAGCAGTGCGGACAGCTCCTACAATGAGCAGTTCTTC. It is translated as CASSADSSYNEQFF.